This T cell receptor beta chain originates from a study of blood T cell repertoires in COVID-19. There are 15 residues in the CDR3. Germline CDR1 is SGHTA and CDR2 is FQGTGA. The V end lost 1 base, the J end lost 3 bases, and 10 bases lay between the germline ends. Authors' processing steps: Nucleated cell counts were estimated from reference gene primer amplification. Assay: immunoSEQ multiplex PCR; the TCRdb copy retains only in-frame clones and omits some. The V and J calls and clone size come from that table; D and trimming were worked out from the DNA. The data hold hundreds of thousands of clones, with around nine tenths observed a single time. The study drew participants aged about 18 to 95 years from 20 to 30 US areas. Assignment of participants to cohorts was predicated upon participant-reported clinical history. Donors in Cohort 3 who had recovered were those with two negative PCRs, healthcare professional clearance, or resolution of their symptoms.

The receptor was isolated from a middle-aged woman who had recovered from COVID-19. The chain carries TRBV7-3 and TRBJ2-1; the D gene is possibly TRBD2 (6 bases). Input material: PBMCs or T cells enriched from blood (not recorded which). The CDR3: CASSLIGSGYNEQFF. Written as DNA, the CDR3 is TGTGCCAGCAGCTTAATCGGTAGCGGCTACAATGAGCAGTTCTTC.